Described below is a single T cell receptor beta chain sequence and its context. Its antigen has not been determined. It has no much larger one-base neighbor in the sample; base qualities were not kept. This specimen comes from a study of blood T cell repertoires in COVID-19 (dated by TCRdb to about 2020). With respect to the entire study: Samples from collaborators originated in the United States, Italy and Spain and spanned both the acute and convalescent phases of COVID-19. The repertoires were made available in a free public database intended to serve as a resource for research on the immune response to SARS-CoV-2. HLA class I and class II types, where available, came from metadata supplied by the sample provider rather than from assay-based typing. The material from the prospective study consisted of cDNA or gDNA derived from T cells, B-cell-depleted T cells, or PBMCs. Subjects who had been exposed to COVID-19, were actively infected with it, or had recovered from it provided the deeply sampled blood TCRbeta repertoires that made up the dataset. The samples were drawn from two sources: the first 160 participants of the ongoing ImmuneRACE study, and 1,200 or so subjects contributed by 6 global collaborators. Nearly every sample came with metadata listing a de-identified subject ID, COVID-19 status, age in years and sex. The paper as a whole reports these results and caveats: The amount of clinical and demographic metadata varied by source and participant and was provided uncurated.

The immunoSEQ Assay, a bias-controlled multiplex PCR, was used to amplify TCRbeta CDR3 regions from genomic DNA. Turning to the authors' computational methods: Within the assay, amplification of reference gene primers was used to estimate how many nucleated cells each sample contained. Sequence reads were collapsed and filtered to measure the absolute abundance of every unique TCRbeta CDR3 rearrangement. For each sample, productive Simpson clonality was calculated by taking the square root of Simpson's diversity index across productive rearrangements. Imported from immuneACCESS, the table was reduced by TCRdb to in-frame sequences with V and J called. These copies leave out some clones; in studies compared against another copy, an unresolved V gene accounts for under half, and the cause of the remainder is not known. That table furnishes V, J and clone size, whereas the DNA furnished D and trimming. This sample comprises roughly 250,000 clones, around 86% of them detected only once. Jointly, the top ten make up around 2.9% of the sample.

Whole blood was collected in K2EDTA tubes by collaborating institutions according to the institutions' own protocols. For TCRbeta analysis, collaborators shipped samples as frozen whole blood, isolated PBMCs, or DNA extracted from either of those sample types. Germline trimming: 0 bases from V, 7 bases from J; junction bases outside gene matches: 4. Based on the germline V gene, the CDR1 and CDR2 sequences are LGHNA and YSLEER. The CDR3, cysteine through phenylalanine, is 15 amino acids long. Just the 45-base CDR3 DNA is kept, in frame starting at base 1. Rearrangement joined TRBV4-3 to TRBJ1-5, and 9 bases in between align with TRBD1. The clonotype was recovered from a woman aged 60-70 years with active or convalescent COVID-19. Sequencing was performed on peripheral blood. The CDR3 region has the sequence CASSQERQGGQPQHF. The sequenced DNA: TGCGCCAGCAGCCAAGAACGACAGGGGGGGCAGCCCCAGCATTTT.